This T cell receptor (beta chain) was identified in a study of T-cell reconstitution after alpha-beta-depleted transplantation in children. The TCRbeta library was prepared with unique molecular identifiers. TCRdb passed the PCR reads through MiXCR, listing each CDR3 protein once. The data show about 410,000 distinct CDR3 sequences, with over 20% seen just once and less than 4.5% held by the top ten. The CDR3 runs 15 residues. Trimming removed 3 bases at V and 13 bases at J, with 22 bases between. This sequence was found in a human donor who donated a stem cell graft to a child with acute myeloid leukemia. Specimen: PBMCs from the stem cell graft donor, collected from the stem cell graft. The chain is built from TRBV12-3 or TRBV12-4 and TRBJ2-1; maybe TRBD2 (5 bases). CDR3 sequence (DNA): TGTGCCAGCAGTTTTAGAGCGGACTCCGTCGGCCCCCAGTTCTTC. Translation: CASSFRADSVGPQFF.